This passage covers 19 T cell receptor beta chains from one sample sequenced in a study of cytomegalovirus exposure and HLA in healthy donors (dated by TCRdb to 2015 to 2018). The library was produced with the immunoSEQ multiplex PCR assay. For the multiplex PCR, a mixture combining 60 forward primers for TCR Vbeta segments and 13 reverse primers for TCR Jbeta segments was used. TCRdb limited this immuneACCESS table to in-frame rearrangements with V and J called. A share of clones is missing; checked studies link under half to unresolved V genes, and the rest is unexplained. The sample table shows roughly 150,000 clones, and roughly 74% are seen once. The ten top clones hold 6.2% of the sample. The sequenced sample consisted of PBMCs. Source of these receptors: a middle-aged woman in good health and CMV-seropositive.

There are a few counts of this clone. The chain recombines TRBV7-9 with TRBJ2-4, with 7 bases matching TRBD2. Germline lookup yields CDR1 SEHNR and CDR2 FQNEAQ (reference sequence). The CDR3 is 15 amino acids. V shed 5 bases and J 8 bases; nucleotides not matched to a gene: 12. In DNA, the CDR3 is TGTGCCAGCAGCCCGGGGGGACCCCGCAGTGACATTCAGTACTTC. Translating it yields CASSPGGPRSDIQYF.

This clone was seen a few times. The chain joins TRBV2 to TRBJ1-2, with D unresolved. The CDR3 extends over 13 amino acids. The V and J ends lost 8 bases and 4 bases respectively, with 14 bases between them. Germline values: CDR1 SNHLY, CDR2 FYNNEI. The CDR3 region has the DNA TGTGCCAGCGGTCTGGGCCACCTCTATGGCTACACCTTC. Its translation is CASGLGHLYGYTF.

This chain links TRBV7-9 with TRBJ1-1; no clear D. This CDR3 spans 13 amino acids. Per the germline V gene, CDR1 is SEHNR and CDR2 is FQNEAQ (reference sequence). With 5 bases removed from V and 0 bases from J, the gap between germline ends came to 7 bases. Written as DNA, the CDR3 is TGTGCCAGCAGCACACAAATGAACACTGAAGCTTTCTTT. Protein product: CASSTQMNTEAFF.

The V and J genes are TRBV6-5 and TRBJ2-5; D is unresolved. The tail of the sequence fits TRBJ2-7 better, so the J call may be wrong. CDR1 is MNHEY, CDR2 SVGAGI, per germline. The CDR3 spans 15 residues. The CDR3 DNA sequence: TGTGCCAGCAGTTACGGTGGCAGTAGCCCCTACGAGCAGTACTTC. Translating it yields CASSYGGSSPYEQYF.

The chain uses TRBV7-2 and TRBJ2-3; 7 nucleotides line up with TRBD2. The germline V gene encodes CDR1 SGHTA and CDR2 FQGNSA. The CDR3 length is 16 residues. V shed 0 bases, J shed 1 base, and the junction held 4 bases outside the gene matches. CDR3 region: CASSLARTSGTDTQYF. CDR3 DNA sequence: TGTGCCAGCAGCTTAGCGCGAACTAGCGGCACAGATACGCAGTATTTT.

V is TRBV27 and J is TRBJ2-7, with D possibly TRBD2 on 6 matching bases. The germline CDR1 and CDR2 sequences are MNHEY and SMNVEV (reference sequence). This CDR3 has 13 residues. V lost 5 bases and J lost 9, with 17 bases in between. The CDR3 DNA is TGTGCCAGCAGTCCCTCCGGGGGTCTAGGGCAGTACTTC. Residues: CASSPSGGLGQYF.

This CDR3 reads CASSTEIRSPAWGDEQYF. The CDR3 coding sequence is TGTGCCAGCTCTACCGAAATCAGGAGCCCGGCCTGGGGGGACGAGCAGTACTTC. This chain joins TRBV28 and TRBJ2-7; D is perhaps TRBD2 (6 bases). The length of the CDR3 is 18 residues. Trimming left V 8 bases short and J 5 bases short, with 31 bases between. Germline V CDR1 and CDR2: MDHEN, SYDVKM.

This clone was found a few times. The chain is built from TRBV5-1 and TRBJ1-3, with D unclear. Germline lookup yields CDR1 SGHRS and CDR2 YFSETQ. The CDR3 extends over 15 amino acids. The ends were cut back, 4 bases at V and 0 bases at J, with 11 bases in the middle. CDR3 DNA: TGCGCCAGCAGCATGGACGCCAGCTCTGGAAACACCATATATTTT. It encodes CASSMDASSGNTIYF. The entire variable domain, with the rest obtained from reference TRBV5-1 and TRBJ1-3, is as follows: KAGVTQTPRYLIKTRGQQVTLSCSPISGHRSVSWYQQTPGQGLQFLFEYFSETQRNKGNFPGRFSGRQFSNSRSEMNVSTLELGDSALYLCASSMDASSGNTIYFGEGSWLTVV.

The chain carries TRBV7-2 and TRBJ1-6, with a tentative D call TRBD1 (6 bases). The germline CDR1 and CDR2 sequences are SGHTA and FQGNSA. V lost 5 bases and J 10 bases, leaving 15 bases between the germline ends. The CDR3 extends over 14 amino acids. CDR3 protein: CASSQDSFGSPLHF. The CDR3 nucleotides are TGTGCCAGCAGCCAGGACAGTTTCGGGTCACCCCTCCACTTT.

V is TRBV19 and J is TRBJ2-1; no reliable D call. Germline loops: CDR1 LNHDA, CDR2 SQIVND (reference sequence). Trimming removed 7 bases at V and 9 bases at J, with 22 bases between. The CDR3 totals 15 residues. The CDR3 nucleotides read TGTGCCAGTAATCCTTATCCCTCTCTAGTCCCTGAGCAGTTCTTC. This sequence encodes CASNPYPSLVPEQFF.

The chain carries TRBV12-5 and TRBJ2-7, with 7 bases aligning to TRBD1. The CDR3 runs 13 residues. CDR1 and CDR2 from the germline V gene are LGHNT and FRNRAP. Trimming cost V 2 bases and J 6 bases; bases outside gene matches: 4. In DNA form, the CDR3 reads TGTGCTAGTGGTTTGTCTGACAGGGCCGAGCAGTACTTC. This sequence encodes CASGLSDRAEQYF.

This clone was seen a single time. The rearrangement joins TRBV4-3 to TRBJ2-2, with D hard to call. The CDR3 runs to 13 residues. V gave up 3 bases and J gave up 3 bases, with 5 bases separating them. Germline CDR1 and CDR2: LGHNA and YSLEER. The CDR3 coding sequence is TGCGCCAGCAGCCATCAGTACACCGGGGAGCTGTTTTTT. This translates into CASSHQYTGELFF.

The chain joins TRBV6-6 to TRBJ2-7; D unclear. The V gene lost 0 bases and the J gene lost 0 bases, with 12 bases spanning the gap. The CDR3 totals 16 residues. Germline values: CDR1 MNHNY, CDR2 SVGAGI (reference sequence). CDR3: CASSYSPLSSSYEQYF. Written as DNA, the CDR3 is TGTGCCAGCAGTTACTCGCCCCTTAGCAGCTCCTACGAGCAGTACTTC.

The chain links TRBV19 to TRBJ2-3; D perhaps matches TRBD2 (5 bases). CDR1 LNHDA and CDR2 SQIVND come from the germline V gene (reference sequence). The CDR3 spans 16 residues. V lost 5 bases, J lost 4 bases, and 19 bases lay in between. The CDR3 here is CASSPYSAGWADTQYF. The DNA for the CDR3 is TGTGCCAGTAGTCCCTATAGCGCGGGTTGGGCAGATACGCAGTATTTT.

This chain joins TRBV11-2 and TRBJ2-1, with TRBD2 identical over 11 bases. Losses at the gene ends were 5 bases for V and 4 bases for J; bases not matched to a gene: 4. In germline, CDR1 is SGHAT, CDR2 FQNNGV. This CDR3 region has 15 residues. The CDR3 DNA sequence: TGTGCCAGCAGCCCGGGGACTAGCGGTTACAATGAGCAGTTCTTC. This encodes CASSPGTSGYNEQFF.

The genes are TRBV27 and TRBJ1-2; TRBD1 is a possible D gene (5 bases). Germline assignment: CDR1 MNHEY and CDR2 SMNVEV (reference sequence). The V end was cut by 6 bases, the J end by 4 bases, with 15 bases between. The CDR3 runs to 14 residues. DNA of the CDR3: TGTGCCAGCAGCATGGGGGGGGTCCTCTATGGCTACACCTTC. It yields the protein CASSMGGVLYGYTF.

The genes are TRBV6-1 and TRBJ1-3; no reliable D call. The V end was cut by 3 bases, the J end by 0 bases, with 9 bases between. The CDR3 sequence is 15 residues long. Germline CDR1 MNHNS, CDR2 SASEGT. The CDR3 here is CASSESTPSGNTIYF. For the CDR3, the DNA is TGTGCCAGCAGTGAGTCGACACCCTCTGGAAACACCATATATTTT.

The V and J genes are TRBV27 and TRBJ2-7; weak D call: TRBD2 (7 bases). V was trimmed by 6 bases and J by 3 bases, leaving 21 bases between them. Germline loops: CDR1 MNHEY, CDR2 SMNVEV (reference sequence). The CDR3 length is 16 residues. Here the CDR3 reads CASRLRRGTKFYEQYF. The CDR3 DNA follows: TGTGCCAGCAGGCTCAGGAGGGGGACTAAGTTCTACGAGCAGTACTTC.

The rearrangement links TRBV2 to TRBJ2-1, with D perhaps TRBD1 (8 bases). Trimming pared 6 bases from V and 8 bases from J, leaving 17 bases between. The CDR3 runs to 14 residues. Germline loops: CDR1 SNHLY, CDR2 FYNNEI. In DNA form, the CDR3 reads TGTGCCAGCAGCAGGGGGCGGGAGAGCGATGAGCAGTTCTTC. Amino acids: CASSRGRESDEQFF.